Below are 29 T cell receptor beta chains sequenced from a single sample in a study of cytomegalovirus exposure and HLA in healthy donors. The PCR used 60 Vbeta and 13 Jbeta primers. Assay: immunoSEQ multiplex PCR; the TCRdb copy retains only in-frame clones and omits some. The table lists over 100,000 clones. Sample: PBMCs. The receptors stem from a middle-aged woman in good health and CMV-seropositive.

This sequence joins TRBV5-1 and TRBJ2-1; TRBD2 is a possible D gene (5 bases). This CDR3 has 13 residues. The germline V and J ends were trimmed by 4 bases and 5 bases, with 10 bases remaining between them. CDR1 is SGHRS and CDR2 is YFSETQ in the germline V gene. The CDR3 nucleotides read TGCGCCAGCAGCCTTGACGGGGACAATGAGCAGTTCTTC. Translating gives CASSLDGDNEQFF.

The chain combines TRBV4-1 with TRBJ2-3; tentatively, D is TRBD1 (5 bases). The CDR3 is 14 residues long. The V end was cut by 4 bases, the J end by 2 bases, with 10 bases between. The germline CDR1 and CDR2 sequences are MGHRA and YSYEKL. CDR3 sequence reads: CASSPGWVTDTQYF. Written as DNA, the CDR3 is TGCGCCAGCAGCCCAGGGTGGGTCACAGATACGCAGTATTTT.

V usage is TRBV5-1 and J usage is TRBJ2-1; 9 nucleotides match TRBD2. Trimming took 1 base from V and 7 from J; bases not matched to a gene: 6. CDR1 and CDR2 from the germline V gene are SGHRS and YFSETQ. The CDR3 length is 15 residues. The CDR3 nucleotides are TGCGCCAGCAGCTTGCGAGCGGGAGGTGAGAATGAGCAGTTCTTC. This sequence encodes CASSLRAGGENEQFF.

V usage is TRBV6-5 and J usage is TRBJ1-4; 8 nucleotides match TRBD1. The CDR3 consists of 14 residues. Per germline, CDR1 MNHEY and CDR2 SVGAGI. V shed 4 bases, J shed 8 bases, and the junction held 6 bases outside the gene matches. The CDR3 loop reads CASSFSGGREKLFF. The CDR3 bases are TGTGCCAGCAGTTTCTCAGGGGGCCGGGAAAAACTGTTTTTT.

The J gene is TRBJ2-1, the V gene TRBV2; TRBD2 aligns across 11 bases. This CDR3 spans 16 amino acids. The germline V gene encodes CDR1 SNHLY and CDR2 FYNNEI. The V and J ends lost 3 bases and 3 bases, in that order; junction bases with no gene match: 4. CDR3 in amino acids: CASSELTSGGYNEQFF. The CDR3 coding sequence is TGTGCCAGCAGTGAGCTCACTAGCGGGGGCTACAATGAGCAGTTCTTC.

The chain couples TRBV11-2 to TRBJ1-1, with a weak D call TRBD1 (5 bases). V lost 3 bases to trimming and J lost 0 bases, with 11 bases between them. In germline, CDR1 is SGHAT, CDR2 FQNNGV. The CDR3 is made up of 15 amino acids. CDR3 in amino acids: CASSFSSRVNTEAFF. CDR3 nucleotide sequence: TGTGCCAGCAGCTTCAGTAGCAGGGTGAACACTGAAGCTTTCTTT. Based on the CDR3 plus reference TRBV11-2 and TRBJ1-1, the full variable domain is EAGVAQSPRYKIIEKRQSVAFWCNPISGHATLYWYQQILGQGPKLLIQFQNNGVVDDSQLPKDRFSAERLKGVDSTLKIQPAKLEDSAVYLCASSFSSRVNTEAFFGQGTRLTVV.

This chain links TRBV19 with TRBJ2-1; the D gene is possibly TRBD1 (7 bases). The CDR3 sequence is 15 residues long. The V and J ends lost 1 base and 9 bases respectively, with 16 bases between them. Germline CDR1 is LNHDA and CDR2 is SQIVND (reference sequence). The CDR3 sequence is CASSIAIAAGGEQFF. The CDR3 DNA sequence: TGTGCCAGTAGTATAGCGATAGCGGCAGGGGGTGAGCAGTTCTTC.

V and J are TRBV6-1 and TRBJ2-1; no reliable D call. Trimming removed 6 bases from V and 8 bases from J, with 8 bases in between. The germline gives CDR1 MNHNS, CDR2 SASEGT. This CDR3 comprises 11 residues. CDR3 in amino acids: CASRTGYEQFF. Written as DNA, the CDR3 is TGTGCCAGCAGAACGGGTTATGAGCAGTTCTTC.

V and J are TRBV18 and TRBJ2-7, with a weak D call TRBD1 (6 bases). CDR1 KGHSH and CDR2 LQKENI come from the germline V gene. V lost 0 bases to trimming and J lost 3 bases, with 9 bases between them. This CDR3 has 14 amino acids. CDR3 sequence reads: CASSPPAGDYEQYF. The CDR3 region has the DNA TGTGCCAGCTCACCACCGGCAGGGGACTACGAGCAGTACTTC.

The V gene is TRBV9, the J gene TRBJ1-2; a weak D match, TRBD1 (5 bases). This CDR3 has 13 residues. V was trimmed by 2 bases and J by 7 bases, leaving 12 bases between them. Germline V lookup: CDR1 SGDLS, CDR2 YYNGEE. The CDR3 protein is CASSVRAGGGYTF. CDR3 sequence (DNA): TGTGCCAGCAGCGTCAGGGCCGGGGGTGGCTACACCTTC.

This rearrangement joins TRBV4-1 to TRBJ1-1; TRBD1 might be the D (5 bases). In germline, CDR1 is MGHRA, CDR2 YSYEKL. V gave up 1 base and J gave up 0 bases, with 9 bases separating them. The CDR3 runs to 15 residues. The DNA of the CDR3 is TGCGCCAGCAGCCAAGCGGGACTTCTGAACACTGAAGCTTTCTTT. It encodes CASSQAGLLNTEAFF.

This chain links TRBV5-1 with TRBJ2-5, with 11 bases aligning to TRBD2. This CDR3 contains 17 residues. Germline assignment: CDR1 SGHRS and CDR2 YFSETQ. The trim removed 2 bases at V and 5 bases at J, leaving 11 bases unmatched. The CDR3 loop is CASSFWPSSGRIETQYF. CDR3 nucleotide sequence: TGCGCCAGCAGCTTTTGGCCCTCTAGCGGGAGGATCGAGACCCAGTACTTC.

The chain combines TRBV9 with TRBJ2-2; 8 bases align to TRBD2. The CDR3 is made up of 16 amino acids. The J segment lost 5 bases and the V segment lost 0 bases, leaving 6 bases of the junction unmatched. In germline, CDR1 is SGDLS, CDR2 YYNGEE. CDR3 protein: CASSVAAGGGTGELFF. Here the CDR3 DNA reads TGTGCCAGCAGCGTAGCTGCGGGGGGTGGGACCGGGGAGCTGTTTTTT.

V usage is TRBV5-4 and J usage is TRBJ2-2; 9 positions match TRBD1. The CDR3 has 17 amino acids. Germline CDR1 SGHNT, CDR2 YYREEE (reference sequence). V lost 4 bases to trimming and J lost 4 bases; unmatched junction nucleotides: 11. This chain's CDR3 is CASSHPLDRGGTGELFF. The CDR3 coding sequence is TGTGCCAGCAGCCACCCCCTTGACAGGGGGGGCACCGGGGAGCTGTTTTTT.

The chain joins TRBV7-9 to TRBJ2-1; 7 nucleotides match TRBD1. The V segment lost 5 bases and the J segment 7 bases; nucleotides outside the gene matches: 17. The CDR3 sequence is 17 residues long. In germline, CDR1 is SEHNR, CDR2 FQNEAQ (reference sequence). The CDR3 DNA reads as TGTGCCAGCAGCCAAAGGGTCCTCGGGACAGATTATAATGAGCAGTTCTTC. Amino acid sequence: CASSQRVLGTDYNEQFF.

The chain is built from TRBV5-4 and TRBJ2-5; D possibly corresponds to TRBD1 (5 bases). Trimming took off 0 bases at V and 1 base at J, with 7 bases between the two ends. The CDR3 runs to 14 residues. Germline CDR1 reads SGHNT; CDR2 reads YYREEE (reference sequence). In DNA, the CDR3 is TGTGCCAGCAGCTTGGAGGGGTTCCAAGAGACCCAGTACTTC. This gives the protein CASSLEGFQETQYF.

CDR3 sequence reads: CASSARTEYGYTF. The CDR3 region has the DNA TGTGCCAGCAGCGCGCGGACAGAGTATGGCTACACCTTC. The chain combines TRBV7-8 with TRBJ1-2; D may be TRBD1 (6 bases). The CDR3 has 13 amino acids. Trimming removed 5 bases from V and 5 bases from J, with 12 bases in between. From germline, CDR1 is SGHVS and CDR2 FQNEAQ. The full variable domain, its missing parts supplied by reference TRBV7-8 and TRBJ1-2, is GAGVSQSPRYKVAKRGQDVALRCDPISGHVSLFWYQQALGQGPEFLTYFQNEAQLDKSGLPSDRFFAERPEGSVSTLKIQRTQQEDSAVYLCASSARTEYGYTFGSGTRLTVV.

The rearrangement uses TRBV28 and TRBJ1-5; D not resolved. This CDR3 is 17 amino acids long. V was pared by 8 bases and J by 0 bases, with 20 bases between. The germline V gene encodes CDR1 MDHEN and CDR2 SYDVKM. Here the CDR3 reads CASSRAVSLRSNQPQHF. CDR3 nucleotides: TGTGCCAGCTCGAGAGCGGTTTCATTGCGTAGCAATCAGCCCCAGCATTTT.

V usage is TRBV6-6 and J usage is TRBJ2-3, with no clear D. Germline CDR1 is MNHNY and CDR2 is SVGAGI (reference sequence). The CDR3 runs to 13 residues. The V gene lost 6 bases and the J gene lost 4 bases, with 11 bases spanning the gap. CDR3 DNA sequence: TGTGCCAGCAGCTCGAACTCCCCAGATACGCAGTATTTT. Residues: CASSSNSPDTQYF.

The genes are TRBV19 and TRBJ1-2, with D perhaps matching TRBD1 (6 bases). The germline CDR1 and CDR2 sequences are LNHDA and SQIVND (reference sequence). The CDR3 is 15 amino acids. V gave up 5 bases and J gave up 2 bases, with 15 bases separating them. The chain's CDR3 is CASSQRTEPNYGYTF. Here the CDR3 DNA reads TGTGCCAGTAGTCAACGGACAGAACCCAACTATGGCTACACCTTC.

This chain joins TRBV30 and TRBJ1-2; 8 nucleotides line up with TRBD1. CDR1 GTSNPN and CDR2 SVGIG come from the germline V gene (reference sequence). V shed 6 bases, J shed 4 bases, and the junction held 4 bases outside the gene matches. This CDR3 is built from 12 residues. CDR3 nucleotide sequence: TGTGCCTGCCCGGGACAGGTCTATGGCTACACCTTC. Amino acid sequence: CACPGQVYGYTF.

CDR3 in amino acids: CASSPTGLAVQETQYF. DNA of the CDR3: TGTGCCAGCAGCCCGACGGGACTAGCGGTGCAAGAGACCCAGTACTTC. The chain uses TRBV7-2 and TRBJ2-5; 11 bases are a match to TRBD2. CDR3 size: 16 residues. Germline CDR1 reads SGHTA; CDR2 reads FQGNSA. V shed 5 bases and J 2 bases; nucleotides not matched to a gene: 7. The full variable domain, in which reference TRBV7-2 and TRBJ2-5 provide the parts outside the CDR3, is GAGVSQSPSNKVTEKGKDVELRCDPISGHTALYWYRQSLGQGLEFLIYFQGNSAPDKSGLPSDRFSAERTGGSVSTLTIQRTQQEDSAVYLCASSPTGLAVQETQYFGPGTRLLVL.

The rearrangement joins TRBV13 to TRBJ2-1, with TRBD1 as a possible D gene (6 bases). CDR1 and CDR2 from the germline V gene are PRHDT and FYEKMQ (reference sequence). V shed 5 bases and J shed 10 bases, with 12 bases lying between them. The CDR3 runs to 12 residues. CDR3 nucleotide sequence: TGTGCCAGCAGCCAGTTGGGGGCCGAGCAGTTCTTC. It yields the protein CASSQLGAEQFF.

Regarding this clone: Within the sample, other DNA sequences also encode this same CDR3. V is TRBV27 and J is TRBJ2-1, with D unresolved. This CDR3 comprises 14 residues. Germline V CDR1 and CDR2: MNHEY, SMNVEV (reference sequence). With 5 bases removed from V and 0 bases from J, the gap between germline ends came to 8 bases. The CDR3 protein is CASSRLSSYNEQFF. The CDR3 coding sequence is TGTGCCAGCAGTAGATTGAGCTCCTACAATGAGCAGTTCTTC.

DNA of the CDR3: TGTGCCAGCAGTTTAAGGTCCCCTATCGGGAGACTTACCACAGATACGCAGTATTTT. It codes for CASSLRSPIGRLTTDTQYF. The chain joins TRBV27 to TRBJ2-3, with TRBD2 as a possible D gene (6 bases). With 2 bases removed from V and 2 bases from J, the gap between germline ends came to 23 bases. Germline values: CDR1 MNHEY, CDR2 SMNVEV (reference sequence). The CDR3 contains 19 residues.

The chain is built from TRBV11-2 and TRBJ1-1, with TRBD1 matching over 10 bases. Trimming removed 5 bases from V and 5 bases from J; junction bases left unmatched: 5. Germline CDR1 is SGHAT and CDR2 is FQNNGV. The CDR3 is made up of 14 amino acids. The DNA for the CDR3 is TGTGCCAGCAGCACGACAGGGGGCGAGACTGAAGCTTTCTTT. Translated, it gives CASSTTGGETEAFF.

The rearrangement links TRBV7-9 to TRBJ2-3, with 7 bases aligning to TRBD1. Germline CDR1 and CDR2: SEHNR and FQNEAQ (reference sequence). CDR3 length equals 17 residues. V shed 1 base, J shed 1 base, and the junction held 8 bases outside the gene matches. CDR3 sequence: CASSLVGKTGGTDTQYF. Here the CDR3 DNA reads TGTGCCAGCAGCTTAGTCGGGAAAACAGGGGGCACAGATACGCAGTATTTT.

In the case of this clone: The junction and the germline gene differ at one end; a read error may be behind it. CDR3 loop: CASSLTQGHFSF. The CDR3 DNA follows: TGTGCCAGCAGCTTAACGCAGGGCCATTTTTCTTTT. The chain carries TRBV7-2 and TRBJ1-5; maybe TRBD1 (5 bases). The CDR3 is 12 amino acids. CDR1 and CDR2 (germline): SGHTA, FQGNSA.

CDR3 sequence: CASQGSRNNQPQHF. CDR3 DNA: TGTGCCAGCCAGGGGAGTAGAAACAATCAGCCCCAGCATTTT. The chain joins TRBV6-1 to TRBJ1-5; TRBD1 is a possible D gene (6 bases). Trimming stripped 8 bases from V and 3 bases from J, with 14 bases between. The CDR3 is 14 amino acids. CDR1 is MNHNS, CDR2 SASEGT, per germline.